This record looks at one T cell receptor (beta chain) sequence and its context. Its antigen is undetermined. This record comes from a study of cytomegalovirus exposure and HLA in healthy donors. Whole-study context: About 85 million unique TCRs from HLA-typed donors were held in an early release of data.

60 Vbeta and 13 Jbeta primers were used in PCR. The table came from immunoSEQ multiplex PCR; TCRdb's copy has only in-frame clones and leaves some out. The sample consists of approximately 44,000 clones, around two thirds of them appearing once. Germline V gives CDR1 KGHSH, CDR2 LQKENI. The CDR3 totals 13 residues. Trimming shortened V by 6 bases and J by 4 bases, and 10 bases separated the two germline ends. Study-level findings and limits: CMV antigen specificity was confirmed in vitro for a few CMV-associated chains.

The source is a human donor in good health. This chain connects TRBV18 to TRBJ1-5; no firm D call. The sequenced sample consisted of PBMCs. In nucleotides, the CDR3 is TGTGCCAGCTCCCTGGGCAGTAATCAGCCCCAGCATTTT. Translation gives CASSLGSNQPQHF.